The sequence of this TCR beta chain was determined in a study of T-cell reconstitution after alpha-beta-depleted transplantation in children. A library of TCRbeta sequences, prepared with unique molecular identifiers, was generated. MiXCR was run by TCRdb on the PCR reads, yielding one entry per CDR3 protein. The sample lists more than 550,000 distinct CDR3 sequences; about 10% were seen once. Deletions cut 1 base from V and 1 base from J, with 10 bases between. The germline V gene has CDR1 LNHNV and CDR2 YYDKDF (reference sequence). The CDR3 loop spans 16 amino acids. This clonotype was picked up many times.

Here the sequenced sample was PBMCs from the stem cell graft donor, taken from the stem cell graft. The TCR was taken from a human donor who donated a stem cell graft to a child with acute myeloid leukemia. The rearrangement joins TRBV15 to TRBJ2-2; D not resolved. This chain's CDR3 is CATSRGRLRNTGELFF. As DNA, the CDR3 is TGTGCCACCAGCAGAGGTCGACTCCGGAACACCGGGGAGCTGTTTTTT.